Sequencing of this T cell receptor (beta chain) was carried out in a study of cytomegalovirus exposure and HLA in healthy donors. Study conclusions and caveats: The productive fraction for most TCR beta V segments was about 90% or about 30% in an earlier analysis. Exclusion as indistinguishable affected some V segments, including TRBV6-2 and TRBV6-3.

PCR amplification relied on 60 Vbeta primers (plus 13 Jbeta primers). The method was immunoSEQ multiplex PCR; TCRdb's version includes in-frame clones alone and lacks a portion of them. This sample yields around 110,000 clones, of which about 10% are seen a single time; roughly 3% belongs to the top ten. Germline V CDR1 and CDR2: SEHNR, FQNEAQ (reference sequence). V was shortened by 6 bases and J by 7 bases, with 10 bases between the two germline ends. This CDR3 has 13 amino acids. This clone was detected a few times. Its specificity is unknown. The source of this sequence is a man aged 25-45 years in good health and CMV-seronegative. The chain carries TRBV7-9 and TRBJ1-6, with D possibly TRBD1 on 6 matching bases. Sequencing was performed on PBMCs. CDR3 region: CASSLDRNSPLHF. The CDR3 DNA reads TGTGCCAGCAGTTTGGACAGAAATTCACCCCTCCACTTT.